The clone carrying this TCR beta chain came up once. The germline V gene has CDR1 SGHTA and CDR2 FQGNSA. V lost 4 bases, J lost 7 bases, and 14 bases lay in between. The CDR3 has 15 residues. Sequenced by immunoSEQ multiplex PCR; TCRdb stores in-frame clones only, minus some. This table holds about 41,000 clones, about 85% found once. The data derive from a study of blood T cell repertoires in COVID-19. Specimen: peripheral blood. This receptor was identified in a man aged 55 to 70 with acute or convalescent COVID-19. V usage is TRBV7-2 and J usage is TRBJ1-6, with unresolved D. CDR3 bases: TGTGCCAGCAGCTCAGACTTGTTGCGGAATTCACCCCTCCACTTT. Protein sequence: CASSSDLLRNSPLHF.